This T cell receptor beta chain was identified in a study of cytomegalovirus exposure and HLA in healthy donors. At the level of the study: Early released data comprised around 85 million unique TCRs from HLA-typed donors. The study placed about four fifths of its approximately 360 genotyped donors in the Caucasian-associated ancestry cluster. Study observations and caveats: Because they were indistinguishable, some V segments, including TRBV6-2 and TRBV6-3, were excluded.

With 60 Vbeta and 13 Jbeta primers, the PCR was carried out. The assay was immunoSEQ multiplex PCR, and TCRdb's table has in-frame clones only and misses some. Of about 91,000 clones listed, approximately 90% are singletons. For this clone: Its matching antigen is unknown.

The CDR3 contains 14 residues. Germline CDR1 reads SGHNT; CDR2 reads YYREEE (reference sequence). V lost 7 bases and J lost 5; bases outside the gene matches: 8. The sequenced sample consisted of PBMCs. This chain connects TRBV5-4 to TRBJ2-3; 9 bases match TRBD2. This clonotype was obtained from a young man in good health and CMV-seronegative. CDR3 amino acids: CASRRAGGRDTQYF. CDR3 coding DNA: TGTGCCAGCCGCCGAGCGGGAGGTCGAGATACGCAGTATTTT. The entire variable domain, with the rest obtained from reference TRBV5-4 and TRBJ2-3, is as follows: ETGVTQSPTHLIKTRGQQVTLRCSSQSGHNTVSWYQQALGQGPQFIFQYYREEENGRGNFPPRFSGLQFPNYSSELNVNALELDDSALYLCASRRAGGRDTQYFGPGTRLTVL.